The 8 T cell receptor beta chains given below trace back to one sample, sequenced in a study of shared clonotypes between healthy human individuals. Repertoires were generated with immunoSEQ multiplex PCR, while TCRdb's copy carries only in-frame clones and drops some. The table lists about 2,500,000 clones, roughly 92% of them singletons. Sequencing input: naive CD4+ T cells sorted from blood. Regarding subset: CD45RA+ positively selected. All receptors come from a man aged 18 to 30 in good health.

CDR3 bases: TGTGCCAGCTCACCACCCAGGACATCCGACTATGGCTACACCTTC. Its protein product is CASSPPRTSDYGYTF. The V call is TRBV18, the J call TRBJ1-2; the D gene is possibly TRBD1 (5 bases). Germline V gene lookup returns CDR1 KGHSH and CDR2 LQKENI. The CDR3 is 15 amino acids. With 0 bases removed from V and 3 bases from J, the gap between germline ends came to 11 bases.

The chain is built from TRBV9 and TRBJ2-5, with 8 bases aligning to TRBD1. Per the germline V gene, CDR1 is SGDLS and CDR2 is YYNGEE. This CDR3 has 15 amino acids. V shed 3 bases, J shed 4 bases, and the junction held 8 bases outside the gene matches. The CDR3 reads CASSARDRFGETQYF. In nucleotides, the CDR3 is TGTGCCAGCAGCGCCAGGGACAGGTTCGGAGAGACCCAGTACTTC. Combining the CDR3 with reference TRBV9 and TRBJ2-5 gives the whole variable domain DSGVTQTPKHLITATGQRVTLRCSPRSGDLSVYWYQQSLDQGLQFLIQYYNGEERAKGNILERFSAQQFPDLHSELNLSSLELGDSALYFCASSARDRFGETQYFGPGTRLLVL.

The J gene is TRBJ2-5, the V gene TRBV6-5, with TRBD2 matching over 8 bases. The CDR3 is 13 residues long. The trim removed 9 bases at V and 3 bases at J, leaving 6 bases unmatched. CDR1 is MNHEY, CDR2 SVGAGI, per germline. The CDR3 nucleotides are TGTGCCAGTTGCGGGGGGACAAAAGAGACCCAGTACTTC. Amino acid sequence: CASCGGTKETQYF.

The genes are TRBV10-3 and TRBJ2-6, with TRBD2 matching 7 bases. Trimming cost V 3 bases and J 0 bases; bases outside gene matches: 8. CDR3 length: 18 residues. Germline V lookup: CDR1 ENHRY, CDR2 SYGVKD. The CDR3 DNA follows: TGTGCCATCAGTGAAGTGGGGGGGAAAATCTCTGGGGCCAACGTCCTGACTTTC. Its protein is CAISEVGGKISGANVLTF.

The gene calls are TRBV13 and TRBJ1-6; D is unclear. The CDR3 runs 13 residues. Trimming cost V 6 bases and J 6 bases, with 9 bases left between them. From germline, CDR1 is PRHDT and CDR2 FYEKMQ (reference sequence). The CDR3 reads CASSGEPNSPLHF. The CDR3 bases are TGTGCCAGCAGTGGGGAGCCTAATTCACCCCTCCACTTT. Combining the CDR3 with reference TRBV13 and TRBJ1-6 gives the whole variable domain AAGVIQSPRHLIKEKRETATLKCYPIPRHDTVYWYQQGPGQDPQFLISFYEKMQSDKGSIPDRFSAQQFSDYHSELNMSSLELGDSALYFCASSGEPNSPLHFGNGTRLTVT.

The chain is built from TRBV18 and TRBJ2-7, with D hard to call. Trimming left V 0 bases short and J 0 bases short, with 9 bases between. The CDR3 consists of 15 residues. In germline, CDR1 is KGHSH, CDR2 LQKENI. The CDR3, as DNA: TGTGCCAGCTCACCACCGAACTCGGACTCCTACGAGCAGTACTTC. Amino acids: CASSPPNSDSYEQYF.

V and J are TRBV7-2 and TRBJ2-5, with D perhaps matching TRBD2 (5 bases). Germline V gene sequence: CDR1 SGHTA, CDR2 FQGNSA. There are 13 residues in the CDR3. Trimming took 3 bases from V and 6 from J, leaving 11 bases between them. The CDR3 DNA reads TGTGCCAGCAGCTTGAGCGAGGGAAAGACCCAGTACTTC. This sequence encodes CASSLSEGKTQYF.

As concerns this clone: The same CDR3 arises from other DNA sequences in this sample as well. The chain combines TRBV2 with TRBJ1-5, with 8 positions matching TRBD1. Germline CDR1 and CDR2: SNHLY and FYNNEI. The V and J ends lost 4 bases and 3 bases, in that order; junction bases with no gene match: 2. CDR3 length: 14 amino acids. DNA for the CDR3: TGTGCCAGCAGTGGACAGGGGAACAATCAGCCCCAGCATTTT. This encodes CASSGQGNNQPQHF.